This TCR beta chain is drawn from a study of cytomegalovirus exposure and HLA in healthy donors. The ends were cut back, 8 bases at V and 1 base at J, with 12 bases in the middle. Germline CDR1 is SGHKS and CDR2 is YYEKEE (reference sequence). The CDR3 extends over 14 amino acids. A multiplex PCR was run with 60 Vbeta primers and 13 Jbeta primers. Only in-frame clones appear in the TCRdb table, and some are missing; sequencing was by immunoSEQ multiplex PCR. Altogether under 200,000 clones are present, around 80% being singletons, with the ten largest covering less than 1%. This sequence joins TRBV5-5 and TRBJ2-2; maybe TRBD1 (6 bases). The sample taken for sequencing was PBMCs. The source of this sequence is a female donor in good health and CMV-seronegative. CDR3 protein: CASHRELNTGELFF. The CDR3 region has the DNA TGTGCCAGTCACAGGGAATTGAACACCGGGGAGCTGTTTTTT.